This T cell receptor (beta chain) was captured in a study of patients and donors after allogeneic stem cell transplantation. Trimming took off 0 bases at V and 2 bases at J, with 8 bases between the two ends. CDR1 SEHNR and CDR2 FQNEAQ come from the germline V gene (reference sequence). CDR3 length: 14 residues. TCRdb redid the calling of the RT-PCR reads with MiXCR, one entry per CDR3 protein. The data hold some 87,000 distinct CDR3 sequences, with under 50% observed a single time. Material: blood, either unsorted or a sorted T cell fraction (not recorded which). The chain combines TRBV7-9 with TRBJ2-7; D gene ambiguous. The TCR sequence derives from a human donor who was either an allogeneic HSCT recipient or a stem cell or donor lymphocyte infusion donor (not recorded which). It is not recorded whose cells these are; they may come from a transplant donor. The CDR3 nucleotides read TGTGCCAGCAGCTTAGCGCGAGGTACCTACGAGCAGTACTTC. Residues: CASSLARGTYEQYF.